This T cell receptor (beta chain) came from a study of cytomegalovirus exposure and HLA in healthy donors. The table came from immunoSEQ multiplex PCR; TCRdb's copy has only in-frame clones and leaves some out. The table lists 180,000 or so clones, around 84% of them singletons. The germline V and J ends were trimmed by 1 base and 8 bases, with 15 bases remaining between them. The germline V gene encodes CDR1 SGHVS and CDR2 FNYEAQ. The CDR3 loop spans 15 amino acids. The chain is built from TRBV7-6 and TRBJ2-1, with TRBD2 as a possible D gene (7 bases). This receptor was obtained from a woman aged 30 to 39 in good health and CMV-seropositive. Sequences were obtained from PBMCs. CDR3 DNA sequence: TGTGCCAGCAGCTTAGGTGGGAGGGGGTTCGATGAGCAGTTCTTC. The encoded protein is CASSLGGRGFDEQFF.